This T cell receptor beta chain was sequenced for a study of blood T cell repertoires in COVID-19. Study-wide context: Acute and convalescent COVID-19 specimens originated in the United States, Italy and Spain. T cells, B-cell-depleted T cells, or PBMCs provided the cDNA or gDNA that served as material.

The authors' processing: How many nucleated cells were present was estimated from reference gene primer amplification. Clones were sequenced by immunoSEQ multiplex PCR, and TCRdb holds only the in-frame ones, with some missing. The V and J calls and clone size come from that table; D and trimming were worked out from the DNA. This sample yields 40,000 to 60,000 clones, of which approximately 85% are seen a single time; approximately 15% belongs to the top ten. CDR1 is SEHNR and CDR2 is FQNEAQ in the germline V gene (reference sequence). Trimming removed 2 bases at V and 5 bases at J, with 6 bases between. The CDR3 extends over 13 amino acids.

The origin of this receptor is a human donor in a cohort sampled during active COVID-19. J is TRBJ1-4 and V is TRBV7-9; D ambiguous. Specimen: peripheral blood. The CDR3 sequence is CASSLSRNEKLFF. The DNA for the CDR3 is TGTGCCAGCAGCTTATCCCGGAATGAAAAACTGTTTTTT.